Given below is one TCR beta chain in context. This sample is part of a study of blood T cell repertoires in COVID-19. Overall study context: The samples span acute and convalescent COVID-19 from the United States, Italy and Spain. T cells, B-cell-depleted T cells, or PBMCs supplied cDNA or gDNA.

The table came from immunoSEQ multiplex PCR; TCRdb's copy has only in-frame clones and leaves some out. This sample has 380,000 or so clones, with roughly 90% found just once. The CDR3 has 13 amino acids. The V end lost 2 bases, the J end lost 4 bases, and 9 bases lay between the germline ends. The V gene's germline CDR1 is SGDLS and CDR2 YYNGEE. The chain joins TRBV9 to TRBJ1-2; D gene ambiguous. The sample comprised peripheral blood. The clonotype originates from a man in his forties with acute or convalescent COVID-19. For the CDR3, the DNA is TGTGCCAGCAGCGTTGCCCTATCCTATGGCTACACCTTC. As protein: CASSVALSYGYTF. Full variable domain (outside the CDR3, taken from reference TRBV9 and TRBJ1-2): DSGVTQTPKHLITATGQRVTLRCSPRSGDLSVYWYQQSLDQGLQFLIQYYNGEERAKGNILERFSAQQFPDLHSELNLSSLELGDSALYFCASSVALSYGYTFGSGTRLTVV.